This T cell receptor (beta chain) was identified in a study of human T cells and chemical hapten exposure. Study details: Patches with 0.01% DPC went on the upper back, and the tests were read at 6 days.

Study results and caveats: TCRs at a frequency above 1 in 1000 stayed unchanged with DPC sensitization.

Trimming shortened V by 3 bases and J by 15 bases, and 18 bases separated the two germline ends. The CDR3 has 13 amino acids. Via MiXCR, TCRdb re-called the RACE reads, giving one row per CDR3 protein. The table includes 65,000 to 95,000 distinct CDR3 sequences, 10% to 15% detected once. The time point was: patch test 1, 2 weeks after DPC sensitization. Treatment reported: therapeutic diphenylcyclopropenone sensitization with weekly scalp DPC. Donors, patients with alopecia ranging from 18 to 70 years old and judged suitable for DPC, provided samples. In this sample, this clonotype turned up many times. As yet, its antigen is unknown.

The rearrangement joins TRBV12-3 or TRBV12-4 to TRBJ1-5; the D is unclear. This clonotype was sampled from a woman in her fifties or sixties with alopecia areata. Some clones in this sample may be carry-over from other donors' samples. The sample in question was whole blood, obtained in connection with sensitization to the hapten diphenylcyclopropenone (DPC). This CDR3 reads CASSLARGGERHF. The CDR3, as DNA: TGTGCCAGCAGTTTGGCCCGGGGTGGGGAGCGGCATTTT.